The entry below describes one TCR beta chain. The source of the sample is a study of blood T cell repertoires in COVID-19. Study information: Acute and convalescent COVID-19 samples came from the United States, Italy and Spain.

As originally analysed: From reference gene primer amplification, estimates of nucleated cell counts were derived. TCRdb's copy holds only in-frame clones and misses some; the assay was immunoSEQ multiplex PCR. D and trimming come from the DNA, and the V and J calls and clone size come from that table. The table includes 150,000 to 200,000 clones, 80% to 95% detected once. The TCR sequence derives from a man aged 45 to 65 with acute or convalescent COVID-19. Sequences were obtained from peripheral blood.

CDR3 sequence (DNA): TGTGCCAGCAGCAAAACGACAGGGACTGGAAACACCATATATTTT. Amino acid sequence: CASSKTTGTGNTIYF. The chain carries TRBV7-3 and TRBJ1-3; 7 nucleotides match TRBD1. The CDR3 is 15 residues long. CDR1 and CDR2 (germline): SGHTA, FQGTGA. Losses at the gene ends were 5 bases for V and 2 bases for J; bases not matched to a gene: 6.